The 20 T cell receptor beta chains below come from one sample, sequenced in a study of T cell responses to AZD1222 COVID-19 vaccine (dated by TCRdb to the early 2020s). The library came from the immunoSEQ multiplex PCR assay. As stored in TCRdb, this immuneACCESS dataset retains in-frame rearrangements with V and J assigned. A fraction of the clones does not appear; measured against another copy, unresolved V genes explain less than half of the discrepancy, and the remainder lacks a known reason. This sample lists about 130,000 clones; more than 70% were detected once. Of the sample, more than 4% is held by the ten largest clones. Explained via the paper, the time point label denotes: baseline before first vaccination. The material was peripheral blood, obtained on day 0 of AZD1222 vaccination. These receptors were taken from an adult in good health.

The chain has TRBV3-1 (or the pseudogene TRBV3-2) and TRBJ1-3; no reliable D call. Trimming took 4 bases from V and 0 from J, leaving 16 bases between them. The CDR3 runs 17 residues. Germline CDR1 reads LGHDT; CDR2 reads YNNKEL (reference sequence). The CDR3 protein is CASSLHGPDLSGNTIYF. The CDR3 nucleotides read TGTGCCAGCAGCCTACATGGACCGGATCTCTCTGGAAACACCATATATTTT.

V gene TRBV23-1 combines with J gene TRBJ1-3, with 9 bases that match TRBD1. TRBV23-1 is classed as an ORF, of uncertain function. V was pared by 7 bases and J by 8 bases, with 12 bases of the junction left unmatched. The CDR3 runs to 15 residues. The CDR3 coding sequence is TGCGCCAGCATCGCCAACAGGGGGCTTTCGGACACCATATATTTT. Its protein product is CASIANRGLSDTIYF.

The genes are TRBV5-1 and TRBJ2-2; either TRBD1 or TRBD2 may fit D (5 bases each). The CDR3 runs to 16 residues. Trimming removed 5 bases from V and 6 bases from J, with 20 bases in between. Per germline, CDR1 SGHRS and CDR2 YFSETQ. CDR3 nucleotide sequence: TGCGCCAGCAGAATTCCCCGGGACCAGATTGCCGGGGAGCTGTTTTTT. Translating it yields CASRIPRDQIAGELFF.

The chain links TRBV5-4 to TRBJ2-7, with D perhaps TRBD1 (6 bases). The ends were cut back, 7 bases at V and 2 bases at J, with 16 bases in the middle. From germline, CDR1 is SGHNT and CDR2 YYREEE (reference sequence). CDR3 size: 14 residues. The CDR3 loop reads CASAMGRGTYEQYF. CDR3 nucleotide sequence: TGTGCCAGCGCAATGGGCAGGGGAACCTACGAGCAGTACTTC.

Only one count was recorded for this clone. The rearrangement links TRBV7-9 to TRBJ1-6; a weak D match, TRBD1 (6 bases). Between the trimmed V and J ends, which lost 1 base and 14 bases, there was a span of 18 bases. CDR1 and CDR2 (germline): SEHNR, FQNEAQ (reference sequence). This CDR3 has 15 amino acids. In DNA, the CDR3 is TGTGCCAGCAGCTTAGGGCCTGGGGGCGGAGGGTCCCTCCACTTT. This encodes CASSLGPGGGGSLHF.

CDR3 in DNA: TGTGCCAGCAGCGGGGCCCTCCCCACCGGGGAGCTGTTTTTT. Translating gives CASSGALPTGELFF. The chain recombines TRBV9 with TRBJ2-2; D uncertain. Trimming took off 3 bases at V and 4 bases at J, with 10 bases between the two ends. Germline loops: CDR1 SGDLS, CDR2 YYNGEE. The CDR3 has 14 amino acids.

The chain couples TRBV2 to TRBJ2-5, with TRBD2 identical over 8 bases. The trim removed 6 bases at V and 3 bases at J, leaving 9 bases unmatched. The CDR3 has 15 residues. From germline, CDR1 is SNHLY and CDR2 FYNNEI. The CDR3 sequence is CASSLGGEREETQYF. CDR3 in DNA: TGTGCCAGCAGCCTCGGGGGGGAGCGAGAAGAGACCCAGTACTTC.

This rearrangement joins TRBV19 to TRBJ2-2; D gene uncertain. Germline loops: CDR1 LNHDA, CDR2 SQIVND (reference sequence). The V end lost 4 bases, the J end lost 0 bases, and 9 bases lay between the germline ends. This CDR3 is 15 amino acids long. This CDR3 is CASSTDLANTGELFF. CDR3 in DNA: TGTGCCAGTAGTACGGACCTGGCGAACACCGGGGAGCTGTTTTTT.

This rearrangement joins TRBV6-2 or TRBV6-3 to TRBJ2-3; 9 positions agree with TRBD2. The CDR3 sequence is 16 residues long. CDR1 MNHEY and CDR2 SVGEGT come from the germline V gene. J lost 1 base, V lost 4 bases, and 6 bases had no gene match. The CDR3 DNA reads TGTGCCAGCAGTTGGGGTAGCGGGAGAGGCACAGATACGCAGTATTTT. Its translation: CASSWGSGRGTDTQYF.

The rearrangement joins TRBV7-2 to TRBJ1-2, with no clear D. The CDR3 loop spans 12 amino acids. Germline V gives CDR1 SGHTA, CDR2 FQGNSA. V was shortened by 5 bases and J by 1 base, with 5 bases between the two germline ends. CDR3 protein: CASSPLNYGYTF. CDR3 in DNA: TGTGCCAGCAGCCCCCTTAACTATGGCTACACCTTC.

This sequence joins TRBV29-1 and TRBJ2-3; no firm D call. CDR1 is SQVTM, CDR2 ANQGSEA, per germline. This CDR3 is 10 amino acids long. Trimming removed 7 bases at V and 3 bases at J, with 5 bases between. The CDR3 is CSASTDTQYF. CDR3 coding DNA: TGCAGCGCCTCTACAGATACGCAGTATTTT.

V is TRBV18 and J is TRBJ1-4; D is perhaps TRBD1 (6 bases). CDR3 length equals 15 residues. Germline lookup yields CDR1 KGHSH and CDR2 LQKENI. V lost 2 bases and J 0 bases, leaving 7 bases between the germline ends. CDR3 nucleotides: TGTGCCAGCTCACCAGGACAGACAACTAATGAAAAACTGTTTTTT. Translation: CASSPGQTTNEKLFF. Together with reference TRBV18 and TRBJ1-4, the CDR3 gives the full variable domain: NAGVMQNPRHLVRRRGQEARLRCSPMKGHSHVYWYRQLPEEGLKFMVYLQKENIIDESGMPKERFSAEFPKEGPSILRIQQVVRGDSAAYFCASSPGQTTNEKLFFGSGTQLSVL.

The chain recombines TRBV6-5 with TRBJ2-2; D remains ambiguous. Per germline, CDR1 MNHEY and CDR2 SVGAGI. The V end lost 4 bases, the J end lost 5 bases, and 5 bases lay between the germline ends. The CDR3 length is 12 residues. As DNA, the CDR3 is TGTGCCAGCAGTTCCTTTACCGGGGAGCTGTTTTTT. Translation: CASSSFTGELFF.

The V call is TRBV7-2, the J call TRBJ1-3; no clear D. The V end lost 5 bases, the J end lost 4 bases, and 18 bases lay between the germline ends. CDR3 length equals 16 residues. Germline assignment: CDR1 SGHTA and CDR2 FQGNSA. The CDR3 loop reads CASSTNPGVGGNTIYF. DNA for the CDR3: TGTGCCAGCAGCACCAACCCGGGAGTCGGAGGAAACACCATATATTTT.

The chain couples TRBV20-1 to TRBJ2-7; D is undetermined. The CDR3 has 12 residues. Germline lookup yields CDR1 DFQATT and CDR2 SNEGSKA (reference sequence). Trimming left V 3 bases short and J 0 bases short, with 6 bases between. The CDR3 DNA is TGCAGTGCTAGTCCTAGCTCCTACGAGCAGTACTTC. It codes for CSASPSSYEQYF.

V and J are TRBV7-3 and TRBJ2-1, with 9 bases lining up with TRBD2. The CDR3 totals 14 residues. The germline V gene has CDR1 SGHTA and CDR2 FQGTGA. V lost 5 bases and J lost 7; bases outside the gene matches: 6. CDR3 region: CASSLSGGPNEQFF. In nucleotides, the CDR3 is TGTGCCAGCAGCCTTAGCGGGGGTCCGAATGAGCAGTTCTTC.

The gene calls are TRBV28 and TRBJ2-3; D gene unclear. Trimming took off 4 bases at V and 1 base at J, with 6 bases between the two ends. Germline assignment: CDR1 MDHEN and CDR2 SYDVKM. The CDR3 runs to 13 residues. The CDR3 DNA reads TGTGCCAGCAGTTCCCCGGGCACAGATACGCAGTATTTT. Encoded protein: CASSSPGTDTQYF.

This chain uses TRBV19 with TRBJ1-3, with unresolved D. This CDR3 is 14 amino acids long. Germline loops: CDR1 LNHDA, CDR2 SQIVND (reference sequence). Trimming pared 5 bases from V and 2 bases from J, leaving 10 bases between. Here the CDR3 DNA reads TGTGCCAGTAGTCCGGTAGGAGCTGGAAACACCATATATTTT. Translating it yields CASSPVGAGNTIYF. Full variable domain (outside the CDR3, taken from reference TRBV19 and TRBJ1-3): DGGITQSPKYLFRKEGQNVTLSCEQNLNHDAMYWYRQDPGQGLRLIYYSQIVNDFQKGDIAEGYSVSREKKESFPLTVTSAQKNPTAFYLCASSPVGAGNTIYFGEGSWLTVV.

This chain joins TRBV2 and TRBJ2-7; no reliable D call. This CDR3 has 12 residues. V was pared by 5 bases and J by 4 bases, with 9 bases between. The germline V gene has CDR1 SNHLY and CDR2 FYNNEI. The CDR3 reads CASSTLPYEQYF. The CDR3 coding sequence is TGTGCCAGCAGTACCCTGCCGTACGAGCAGTACTTC.

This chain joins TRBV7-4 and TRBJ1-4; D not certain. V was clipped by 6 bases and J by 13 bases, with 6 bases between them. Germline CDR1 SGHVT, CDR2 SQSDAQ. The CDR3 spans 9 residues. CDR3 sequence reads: CASRVSLFF. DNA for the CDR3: TGTGCCAGCAGGGTCTCACTGTTTTTT.